This TCR beta chain was identified in a study of CD8+ T cells in alopecia areata. Study context: Tofacitinib treatment spanned 6 to 18 months, with 6 months off drug afterward. Study-level findings and limits: Significant decreases in scalp clonality and expanded CD8+ clones followed tofacitinib treatment. The study found higher clonality in lesional than normal scalp, especially in alopecia totalis/universalis. The presence of one nonresponder keeps the tie between baseline CD8+ expansion and response uncertain.

The CDR3 is 14 amino acids. Germline V lookup: CDR1 SQVTM, CDR2 ANQGSEA. Trimming cost V 6 bases and J 8 bases; bases outside gene matches: 13. In the case of this clone: Its antigen remains unknown.

In each case, RNA was isolated and then reverse transcribed into cDNA as the sequencing template. Data came from immunoSEQ multiplex PCR; TCRdb stores just in-frame clones and leaves some out. This table holds about 220,000 clones, about 57% found once. The treatment denotes: oral pan-JAK inhibitor, 5-10 mg twice daily. This receptor was identified in a human donor with alopecia areata. Source: CD4+ T cells sorted from blood, taken at week 4, from a patient treated with tofacitinib. The V gene is TRBV29-1, the J gene TRBJ1-2; 9 bases map to TRBD1. CDR3 amino acids: CSVEPPGQGVGYTF. DNA for the CDR3: TGCAGCGTGGAACCTCCGGGACAGGGAGTGGGCTACACCTTC.